What follows are 8 T cell receptor beta chains derived from one specimen sequenced in a study of graft-versus-host responses after intestinal transplantation. The assay was immunoSEQ multiplex PCR, and TCRdb's table has in-frame clones only and misses some. The sample has tens of thousands of clones, 80% to 95% seen once. The sample consisted of bone marrow, taken approximately 740 days after intestinal transplantation. Receptors were obtained from a human patient who received an intestinal transplant, so some T cells may come from the graft donor.

The genes are TRBV6-5 and TRBJ2-3; D may be TRBD1 (6 bases). V gave up 8 bases and J gave up 3 bases, with 15 bases separating them. Germline CDR1 reads MNHEY; CDR2 reads SVGAGI. This CDR3 has 14 amino acids. The CDR3 region has the DNA TGTGCCAGCGAGAGGGGGTTAGGGACAGATACGCAGTATTTT. This encodes CASERGLGTDTQYF.

V gene TRBV9 combines with J gene TRBJ2-3, with no clear D. The length of the CDR3 is 17 residues. V lost 0 bases to trimming and J lost 2 bases, with 16 bases between them. Germline loops: CDR1 SGDLS, CDR2 YYNGEE. This CDR3 is CASSVGSGYFSTDTQYF. Written as DNA, the CDR3 is TGTGCCAGCAGCGTAGGGTCTGGGTATTTTTCCACAGATACGCAGTATTTT.

V is TRBV5-5 and J is TRBJ2-7; 7 bases line up with TRBD2. The CDR3 spans 18 residues. Germline V gene lookup returns CDR1 SGHKS and CDR2 YYEKEE (reference sequence). Trimming at V came to 3 bases and at J to 4 bases, leaving 19 bases not matched to a gene. CDR3 residues: CASSWEKVWLAGVYEQYF. The DNA of the CDR3 is TGTGCCAGCAGCTGGGAGAAGGTGTGGTTAGCGGGTGTGTACGAGCAGTACTTC.

The rearrangement joins TRBV5-4 to TRBJ2-7, with 7 bases matching TRBD1. Germline V CDR1 and CDR2: SGHNT, YYREEE (reference sequence). Unmatched junction bases numbered 8, after V lost 4 bases and J lost 1 base. CDR3 size: 15 residues. In nucleotides, the CDR3 is TGTGCCAGCAGCGCACAGGGGATTGGGTCCTACGAGCAGTACTTC. Its protein product is CASSAQGIGSYEQYF.

The gene calls are TRBV4-1 and TRBJ2-3; 8 nucleotides match TRBD2. Per germline, CDR1 MGHRA and CDR2 YSYEKL. Unmatched junction bases numbered 9, after V lost 0 bases and J lost 4 bases. The CDR3 has 17 residues. The CDR3 protein is CASSQERLAGLADTQYF. CDR3 DNA: TGCGCCAGCAGCCAAGAACGCCTAGCGGGCCTGGCAGATACGCAGTATTTT.

The V call is TRBV7-9, the J call TRBJ2-3; D unresolved. CDR1 is SEHNR, CDR2 FQNEAQ, per germline (reference sequence). Trimming removed 1 base at V and 4 bases at J, with 12 bases between. The CDR3 runs to 15 residues. The CDR3 loop reads CASSLVTNRADTQYF. CDR3 nucleotide sequence: TGTGCCAGCAGCTTAGTGACGAATCGCGCAGATACGCAGTATTTT.

The rearrangement uses TRBV7-3 and TRBJ2-7; D is uncertain. Per germline, CDR1 SGHTA and CDR2 FQGTGA. The length of the CDR3 is 15 residues. V shed 0 bases and J shed 0 bases, with 9 bases lying between them. CDR3 loop: CASSLTAGSSYEQYF. In DNA, the CDR3 is TGTGCCAGCAGCTTAACTGCAGGCTCCTCCTACGAGCAGTACTTC. The variable domain in full, with the rest retrieved from reference TRBV7-3 and TRBJ2-7, is GAGVSQTPSNKVTEKGKYVELRCDPISGHTALYWYRQSLGQGPEFLIYFQGTGAADDSGLPNDRFFAVRPEGSVSTLKIQRTERGDSAVYLCASSLTAGSSYEQYFGPGTRLTVT.

This chain links TRBV2 with TRBJ1-2; tentatively, D is TRBD1 (6 bases). Trimming took 6 bases from V and 6 from J, leaving 26 bases between them. Germline V gives CDR1 SNHLY, CDR2 FYNNEI. This CDR3 has 17 residues. DNA for the CDR3: TGTGCCAGCAGCCCGGACCGGGGATCAGGGGTGAGGAATGGCTACACCTTC. Translating it yields CASSPDRGSGVRNGYTF.